The clone carrying this T cell receptor (beta chain) appeared many times. Attachment of unique molecular identifiers was made to individual cDNA molecules. One entry per CDR3 protein results from TCRdb running MiXCR on the 5' RACE reads. The sample contains approximately 98,000 distinct CDR3 sequences, about 12% of which appear only once. V was clipped by 6 bases and J by 6 bases, with 15 bases between them. CDR3 size: 13 residues. The germline gives CDR1 DFQATT, CDR2 SNEGSKA (reference sequence). The data are from a study of early T cells in non-severe SARS-CoV-2 infection. Whole-study context: Whole-blood bulk RNA, unsorted, was sequenced, and chains were unpaired.

The receptor was isolated from an adult who was a healthcare worker with PCR-confirmed SARS-CoV-2 infection or an uninfected control (not recorded which). Source material: whole blood. The gene calls are TRBV20-1 and TRBJ2-4; the D gene is possibly TRBD2 (5 bases). This CDR3 reads CSAVGLAGNIQYF. CDR3 nucleotides: TGCAGTGCCGTCGGACTTGCCGGAAACATTCAGTACTTC.